This T cell receptor (beta chain) came from a study of blood T cell repertoires in COVID-19. Study details: Both acute and convalescent COVID-19 samples were obtained from the United States, Italy and Spain. The analysed material was cDNA or gDNA that came from T cells, B-cell-depleted T cells, or PBMCs.

This CDR3 contains 12 residues. Between the trimmed V and J ends, which lost 3 bases and 6 bases, there was a span of 8 bases. Germline V gene sequence: CDR1 LGHDT, CDR2 YNNKEL (reference sequence). The repertoire was sequenced with immunoSEQ multiplex PCR; TCRdb's copy has only in-frame clones and lacks some. The sample includes over 95,000 clones, about 83% of them seen just once. The source of this sequence is an older man with active or convalescent COVID-19. This chain joins TRBV3-1 (or the pseudogene TRBV3-2) and TRBJ1-2; D perhaps matches TRBD1 (5 bases). The specimen was peripheral blood. The CDR3 sequence is CASSQGQDGYTF. CDR3 in DNA: TGTGCCAGCAGCCAGGGGCAGGATGGCTACACCTTC.